This paragraph covers one T cell receptor (beta chain) sequence. Its antigen is unknown. This entry comes from a study of cytomegalovirus exposure and HLA in healthy donors. The study, taken as a whole, reports: Most observed TCR sequences were rare, whereas some public TCRs were detected in many donors.

Measured with immunoSEQ multiplex PCR; TCRdb has only the in-frame clones, and not every one. There are fewer than 100,000 clones in the sample; roughly 94% occur only once, and roughly 3.4% lies in the top ten. There are 14 residues in the CDR3. From germline, CDR1 is SGHDT and CDR2 YYEEEE. Trimming stripped 1 base from V and 8 bases from J, with 10 bases between. This clonotype was obtained from a woman in her late teens or twenties in good health and CMV-seropositive. The rearrangement links TRBV5-6 to TRBJ1-6; a possible D gene is TRBD1 (5 bases). Sample: PBMCs. The CDR3: CASSLPRADSPLHF. The CDR3 nucleotides read TGTGCCAGCAGCTTGCCCAGGGCGGATTCACCCCTCCACTTT. Full variable domain (rest looked up from reference TRBV5-6 and TRBJ1-6): DAGVTQSPTHLIKTRGQQVTLRCSPKSGHDTVSWYQQALGQGPQFIFQYYEEEERQRGNFPDRFSGHQFPNYSSELNVNALLLGDSALYLCASSLPRADSPLHFGNGTRLTVT.